These 2 T cell receptor beta chains came from one sample sequenced in a study of T-cell reconstitution after alpha-beta-depleted transplantation in children listed by TCRdb under 2016. Library preparation was by PCR. Sequencing used an Illumina HiSeq 2500. TCR libraries were prepared with molecular barcoding, using unique molecular identifiers to normalize TCRbeta repertoire quantification. In-frame beta chains were kept once TCRdb had trimmed the public reads at Q25 with fastp and called clones with MiXCR. CDR3 protein sequences are deduplicated, and each keeps its most common genes and DNA. The sample table shows about 580,000 distinct CDR3 sequences, and 23% are seen once. In total, the top ten clones hold about 14% of the sample. This specimen's treatment or condition label, per the study, means: allogeneic hematopoietic cell transplantation with graft depleted of TCRalphabeta T cells and CD19 B cells.

The material sequenced was PBMCs, mostly from graft donor cells, taken 360 days after TCRalphabeta/CD19-depleted stem cell transplant. The receptors originated from a boy younger than two who had a stem cell transplant for acute myeloid leukemia, so the T cells may come from the graft donor.

This clonotype was seen at least ten times. The chain uses TRBV6-1 and TRBJ2-6; maybe TRBD2 (5 bases). Germline loops: CDR1 MNHNS, CDR2 SASEGT. There are 14 residues in the CDR3. CDR3 protein: CGTGISSGANVLTF. CDR3 nucleotide sequence: TGTGGAACGGGGATATCCTCTGGGGCCAACGTCCTGACTTTC.

The CDR3 coding sequence is TGCAGTGCTAGGGGGCTAGCGGGAAACCAAGAGACCCAGTACTTC. It encodes CSARGLAGNQETQYF. The V gene is TRBV20-1, the J gene TRBJ2-5, with 9 positions matching TRBD2. Germline CDR1 reads DFQATT; CDR2 reads SNEGSKA (reference sequence). Trimming removed 3 bases from V and 0 bases from J; junction bases left unmatched: 5. There are 15 residues in the CDR3.